A single sample gave rise to the 14 T cell receptor beta chains below, sequenced in a study of neurological immune-mediated disorders. TCRdb reanalysed the 5' RACE reads using MiXCR and keeps one entry per CDR3 protein. The sample records about 40,000 distinct CDR3 sequences, roughly 2.5% being singletons. The sequenced material came from PBMCs. The origin of the receptors is a man in his forties or fifties with multiple sclerosis.

There are many counts of this clonotype. This chain joins TRBV20-1 and TRBJ2-7, with D perhaps assigned TRBD1 or TRBD2 (7 bases each). The CDR3 is 14 residues long. Looked up from germline, CDR1 is DFQATT and CDR2 is SNEGSKA (reference sequence). The V end was cut by 6 bases, the J end by 3 bases, with 18 bases between. In DNA form, the CDR3 reads TGCAGTGCATATGACAGGGCGGGGGACTACGAGCAGTACTTC. Its translation is CSAYDRAGDYEQYF.

This clonotype was counted many times. The chain combines TRBV28 with TRBJ1-4; TRBD1 agrees at 10 bases. The germline gives CDR1 MDHEN, CDR2 SYDVKM. Trimming took 4 bases from V and 7 from J; bases not matched to a gene: 6. The CDR3 contains 15 residues. The CDR3 sequence: CASSSSGQGIEKLFF. The DNA of the CDR3 is TGTGCCAGCAGTTCGTCGGGACAGGGGATTGAAAAACTGTTTTTT.

The table lists this clonotype with many counts. V is TRBV20-1 and J is TRBJ2-5, with D uncertain. This CDR3 is built from 13 residues. Trimming left V 0 bases short and J 5 bases short, with 10 bases between. From germline, CDR1 is DFQATT and CDR2 SNEGSKA (reference sequence). The CDR3 DNA reads as TGCAGTGCTAGAGATGACAAAGGGGAGACCCAGTACTTC. This sequence encodes CSARDDKGETQYF.

At least ten counts were recorded for this clonotype. The chain combines TRBV20-1 with TRBJ2-3; 7 bases are shared with TRBD1. The CDR3 sequence is 15 residues long. The germline CDR1 and CDR2 sequences are DFQATT and SNEGSKA (reference sequence). V was pared by 6 bases and J by 1 base, with 10 bases of the junction left unmatched. CDR3: CSATLRRGRTDTQYF. DNA of the CDR3: TGCAGTGCCACTCTACGAAGGGGGCGCACAGATACGCAGTATTTT.

The sample holds many counts of this clonotype. The CDR3 sequence is CATSDERINEQFF. For the CDR3, the DNA is TGTGCCACCAGTGATGAAAGGATCAATGAGCAGTTCTTC. The rearrangement links TRBV24-1 to TRBJ2-1, with unresolved D. Germline loops: CDR1 KGHDR, CDR2 SFDVKD. The CDR3 is 13 amino acids. Trimming left V 3 bases short and J 6 bases short, with 8 bases between.

At least ten counts were recorded for this clonotype. J is TRBJ1-6 and V is TRBV4-2; a weak D match, TRBD1 (5 bases). The CDR3 spans 15 residues. Germline V lookup: CDR1 LGHNA, CDR2 YNFKEQ. The ends were cut back, 1 base at V and 7 bases at J, with 11 bases in the middle. The CDR3 DNA is TGTGCCAGCAGCCAAGTACAGGAACCCAATTCACCCCTCCACTTT. Its translation is CASSQVQEPNSPLHF.

In this sample, this clonotype turned up many times. This chain uses TRBV12-3 or TRBV12-4 with TRBJ2-5; D not certain. Trimming removed 5 bases at V and 2 bases at J, with 9 bases between. The CDR3 consists of 13 residues. CDR3 sequence (DNA): TGTGCCAGCAGTACTACGAGACAAGAGACCCAGTACTTC. Protein sequence: CASSTTRQETQYF.

This clonotype was recorded at least ten times. This chain links TRBV20-1 with TRBJ2-1, with TRBD2 identical over 15 bases. Trimming took 2 bases from V and 6 from J; bases not matched to a gene: 2. The CDR3 has 15 residues. Germline CDR1 DFQATT, CDR2 SNEGSKA (reference sequence). DNA for the CDR3: TGCAGTGCTAGACCGGGACTAGCGGGGGGCAATGAGCAGTTCTTC. Encoded protein: CSARPGLAGGNEQFF.

This clonotype was seen ten or more times. The junction departs from germline at one end; a sequencing error may be responsible. This chain joins TRBV7-7 and TRBJ2-2; possibly TRBD2 for D (5 bases). This CDR3 has 14 residues. Germline CDR1 is SSHAT and CDR2 is FNYEAQ (reference sequence). The CDR3 protein is CASSRMEDTGELFF. DNA for the CDR3: TGTGCTAGCAGCCGCATGGAGGACACCGGGGAGCTGTTTTTT.

This clonotype was counted ten times or more. The chain employs TRBV7-2 and TRBJ2-7; D gene ambiguous. The V gene's germline CDR1 is SGHTA and CDR2 FQGNSA. This CDR3 comprises 13 residues. With 5 bases removed from V and 3 bases from J, the gap between germline ends came to 11 bases. CDR3 bases: TGTGCCAGCAGCGAAACGGTTAACTACGAGCAGTACTTC. It specifies CASSETVNYEQYF.

There are many counts of this clonotype. J is TRBJ2-1 and V is TRBV11-3, with 9 bases identical to TRBD1. CDR1 and CDR2 (germline): SGHNT, YENEEA. The length of the CDR3 is 15 residues. The junction had 11 bases not matched to a gene; V was cut back by 5 bases and J by 9 bases. CDR3 nucleotides: TGTGCCAGCAGCCCGCTAGGGACAGGGTTGAGTGAGCAGTTCTTC. It specifies CASSPLGTGLSEQFF.

This clonotype was seen at least ten times. The rearrangement uses TRBV5-1 and TRBJ2-5; TRBD2 matches 9 bases. The CDR3 contains 17 residues. Unmatched junction bases numbered 12, after V lost 1 base and J lost 5 bases. Looked up from germline, CDR1 is SGHRS and CDR2 is YFSETQ. The CDR3 DNA sequence: TGCGCCAGCAGCTTGCCGGAGGGGTCTAGCGGGGTGGAGACCCAGTACTTC. Translation: CASSLPEGSSGVETQYF.

This clonotype came up many times. The chain is built from TRBV5-1 and TRBJ2-3; tentatively, D is TRBD1 (6 bases). V lost 1 base, J lost 4 bases, and 7 bases lay in between. The germline V gene has CDR1 SGHRS and CDR2 YFSETQ. The CDR3 loop spans 13 amino acids. Here the CDR3 DNA reads TGCGCCAGCAGCTTGACAGGGTCAGATACGCAGTATTTT. Translating gives CASSLTGSDTQYF.

This clonotype was seen at least ten times. The V gene is TRBV4-2, the J gene TRBJ1-1; TRBD1 matches 10 bases. The CDR3 extends over 16 amino acids. The germline V gene encodes CDR1 LGHNA and CDR2 YNFKEQ. The ends lost 4 bases at V and 1 base at J; junction bases unmatched: 6. The CDR3 DNA follows: TGTGCCAGCAGCCGACGGACAGGGGGGGAGAACACTGAAGCTTTCTTT. As protein: CASSRRTGGENTEAFF.